Below, 17 T cell receptor beta chains from the same sample are listed, as sequenced in a study of T cells after yellow fever vaccination. TCRdb passed the 5' RACE reads through MiXCR, listing each CDR3 protein once. The profile covers 250,000 to 300,000 distinct CDR3 sequences, with 10% to 15% appearing a single time and about 0.51% taken by the ten largest. This specimen consisted of CD4+ T cells sorted from PBMCs, obtained 45 days after the yellow fever booster vaccination. The receptors stem from a man aged 30 to 39 who received the YFV17D yellow fever vaccine.

CDR3 DNA: TGTGCCAGCAGCCCGAACGGGTCCGGGGGAACCCAGTACTTC. Residues: CASSPNGSGGTQYF. The V and J genes are TRBV7-2 and TRBJ2-5, with D perhaps matching TRBD2 (6 bases). Trimming removed 5 bases from V and 8 bases from J, with 18 bases in between. The CDR3 spans 14 residues. CDR1 is SGHTA and CDR2 is FQGNSA in the germline V gene.

This chain links TRBV24-1 with TRBJ1-5; maybe TRBD1 (5 bases). The CDR3 spans 15 residues. Germline loops: CDR1 KGHDR, CDR2 SFDVKD. Between the trimmed V and J ends, which lost 2 bases and 4 bases, there was a span of 11 bases. The CDR3 is CATSDSGVGNQPQHF. CDR3 coding DNA: TGTGCCACCAGTGATTCGGGGGTTGGGAATCAGCCCCAGCATTTT.

The chain has TRBV20-1 and TRBJ1-5; D ambiguous. The CDR3 totals 13 residues. Germline V gene sequence: CDR1 DFQATT, CDR2 SNEGSKA (reference sequence). V lost 5 bases, J lost 6 bases, and 14 bases lay in between. CDR3 sequence: CSAQDGASQPQHF. Here the CDR3 DNA reads TGCAGTGCTCAGGACGGAGCGAGTCAGCCCCAGCATTTT.

The V call is TRBV18, the J call TRBJ1-2; D is unclear. CDR1 KGHSH and CDR2 LQKENI come from the germline V gene. V was clipped by 3 bases and J by 6 bases, with 17 bases between them. The CDR3 covers 15 residues. This chain's CDR3 is CASSPGHSHLDGYTF. In nucleotides, the CDR3 is TGTGCCAGCTCACCCGGGCACAGCCATTTAGATGGCTACACCTTC.

This chain uses TRBV28 with TRBJ2-5; 7 bases fit TRBD2. The germline V gene encodes CDR1 MDHEN and CDR2 SYDVKM. V lost 4 bases and J lost 7; bases outside the gene matches: 6. This CDR3 comprises 13 residues. CDR3 nucleotides: TGTGCCAGCAGTTGGGAGGGGATCGGGACCCAGTACTTC. This codes for CASSWEGIGTQYF.

The rearrangement joins TRBV7-9 to TRBJ2-3; 7 nucleotides match TRBD2. The V segment lost 0 bases and the J segment 2 bases; nucleotides outside the gene matches: 5. The CDR3 has 16 residues. CDR1 SEHNR and CDR2 FQNEAQ come from the germline V gene (reference sequence). CDR3 DNA: TGTGCCAGCAGCTTAGCTCGAGCGGGAAACACAGATACGCAGTATTTT. Its protein product is CASSLARAGNTDTQYF.

The chain links TRBV6-5 to TRBJ2-7; tentatively, D is TRBD1 (6 bases). The germline gives CDR1 MNHEY, CDR2 SVGAGI. There are 14 residues in the CDR3. Trimming cost V 2 bases and J 5 bases, with 13 bases left between them. The CDR3 DNA is TGTGCCAGCAGTTACCAGGGGAGTAGTCACGAGCAGTACTTC. Its translation: CASSYQGSSHEQYF.

The table lists this clonotype with a few counts. The gene calls are TRBV4-3 and TRBJ2-3; D gene ambiguous. V was clipped by 3 bases and J by 0 bases, with 10 bases between them. CDR3 length: 15 residues. CDR1 is LGHNA and CDR2 is YSLEER in the germline V gene. The CDR3 region has the DNA TGCGCCAGCAGCCATACATCAGGCAGCACAGATACGCAGTATTTT. This sequence encodes CASSHTSGSTDTQYF.

The rearrangement joins TRBV7-9 to TRBJ1-4; 7 positions agree with TRBD1. Per the germline V gene, CDR1 is SEHNR and CDR2 is FQNEAQ (reference sequence). This CDR3 has 15 amino acids. J was trimmed by 7 bases and V by 5 bases; bases with no gene match: 10. The CDR3 here is CASSNDRATGEKLFF. The DNA of the CDR3 is TGTGCCAGCAGCAATGACAGGGCTACAGGTGAAAAACTGTTTTTT. Filled out from reference TRBV7-9 and TRBJ1-4, the complete variable domain reads DTGVSQNPRHKITKRGQNVTFRCDPISEHNRLYWYRQTLGQGPEFLTYFQNEAQLEKSRLLSDRFSAERPKGSFSTLEIQRTEQGDSAMYLCASSNDRATGEKLFFGSGTQLSVL.

The chain uses TRBV20-1 and TRBJ1-5, with TRBD1 as a possible D gene (5 bases). The CDR3 consists of 13 residues. Trimming removed 3 bases at V and 0 bases at J, with 6 bases between. Germline V gene sequence: CDR1 DFQATT, CDR2 SNEGSKA (reference sequence). The CDR3 loop reads CSARGDSNQPQHF. CDR3 bases: TGCAGTGCTAGGGGGGATAGCAATCAGCCCCAGCATTTT.

This clonotype was detected only a few times. The rearrangement uses TRBV5-1 and TRBJ2-4; 8 bases align to TRBD1. Germline V gene sequence: CDR1 SGHRS, CDR2 YFSETQ. Losses at the gene ends were 1 base for V and 6 bases for J; bases not matched to a gene: 6. The CDR3 is made up of 15 amino acids. The CDR3 coding sequence is TGCGCCAGCAGCTTGATGGGGGACAGGTTAAACATTCAGTACTTC. Its protein product is CASSLMGDRLNIQYF.

This clonotype was detected many times. This chain uses TRBV3-1 with TRBJ2-1, with a tentative D call TRBD2 (7 bases). Trimming pared 1 base from V and 8 bases from J, leaving 12 bases between. There are 14 residues in the CDR3. Germline CDR1 reads LGHDT; CDR2 reads YNNKEL (reference sequence). CDR3 residues: CASSQGRGGDEQFF. CDR3 DNA: TGTGCCAGCAGCCAAGGGCGAGGGGGGGATGAGCAGTTCTTC.

This clonotype turned up a few times. The chain employs TRBV7-2 and TRBJ2-2; the D is unclear. V lost 4 bases, J lost 1 base, and 13 bases lay in between. The CDR3 is 16 residues long. Germline V gene data show CDR1 as SGHTA and CDR2 as FQGNSA. CDR3 in DNA: TGTGCCAGCAGCTCTCGGTCTCGAATGAACACCGGGGAGCTGTTTTTT. Amino acid sequence: CASSSRSRMNTGELFF.

This clonotype was observed a few times. The V and J genes are TRBV11-2 and TRBJ1-2; D might be TRBD1 (5 bases). This CDR3 has 14 residues. Germline V lookup: CDR1 SGHAT, CDR2 FQNNGV. V lost 1 base, J lost 7 bases, and 13 bases lay in between. The CDR3 sequence: CASSLGSGFGGYTF. CDR3 DNA: TGTGCCAGCAGCTTAGGGTCAGGGTTCGGTGGCTACACCTTC.

The rearrangement uses TRBV4-1 and TRBJ2-7; D is perhaps TRBD1 or TRBD2 (5 bases each). V was pared by 2 bases and J by 2 bases, with 13 bases between. CDR3 size: 15 residues. Germline assignment: CDR1 MGHRA and CDR2 YSYEKL. The CDR3 coding sequence is TGCGCCAGCAGCCAACCGGGACCGAGGACCTACGAGCAGTACTTC. As protein: CASSQPGPRTYEQYF.

This clonotype was observed a handful of times. This rearrangement joins TRBV19 to TRBJ2-4; TRBD1 matches 7 bases. The CDR3 contains 14 residues. The V and J ends lost 3 bases and 5 bases, in that order; junction bases with no gene match: 4. From germline, CDR1 is LNHDA and CDR2 SQIVND (reference sequence). CDR3 residues: CASSISGTENIQYF. The CDR3 DNA reads TGTGCCAGTAGTATCTCCGGGACAGAAAACATTCAGTACTTC.

The V gene is TRBV7-8, the J gene TRBJ1-1; no clear D gene. The CDR3 totals 13 residues. The germline V gene encodes CDR1 SGHVS and CDR2 FQNEAQ. V lost 2 bases, J lost 3 bases, and 7 bases lay in between. The CDR3 sequence is CASSLRVDTEAFF. Written as DNA, the CDR3 is TGTGCCAGCAGCTTAAGAGTAGACACTGAAGCTTTCTTT.